The clone carrying this T cell receptor beta chain was counted ten times or more. These data are taken from a study of T-cell reconstitution after alpha-beta-depleted transplantation in children. TCRbeta library preparation incorporated unique molecular identifiers. One entry per CDR3 protein results from TCRdb running MiXCR on the PCR reads. This sample has some 350,000 distinct CDR3 sequences, with around a tenth found just once. Germline CDR1 is SGHNT and CDR2 is YYREEE (reference sequence). This CDR3 has 16 residues. Trimming stripped 4 bases from V and 5 bases from J, with 21 bases between. The material sequenced was PBMCs from the stem cell graft donor, taken from the stem cell graft. The source is a human donor who donated a stem cell graft to a child with acute lymphoblastic leukemia. The chain is built from TRBV5-4 and TRBJ2-5; a possible D gene is TRBD2 (6 bases). CDR3 amino acids: CASSDGYRGGGETQYF. As DNA, the CDR3 is TGTGCCAGCAGCGACGGGTACCGGGGAGGTGGGGAGACCCAGTACTTC.